Sequencing of this T cell receptor (beta chain) was carried out in a study of CXCR3-negative and CXCR3-positive naive CD8 T cells. Study in general: Roughly 140 million TRB reads in total, about 1.5 +/- 0.3 million per library. Study findings and constraints: The TRBV-TRBJ usage of naive CXCR3-negative and CXCR3-positive cells was similar, but that of memory cells differed. CXCR3-positive naive cells had more hydrophobic TRB CDR3s than CXCR3-negative naive cells.

This CDR3 contains 13 residues. The germline V gene encodes CDR1 DFQATT and CDR2 SNEGSKA (reference sequence). Those CD8+ T cells considered naive were CD45RO-CCR7+CD27+CD95-. On this clonotype: Its antigen is currently unknown.

Through 5' RACE with UMI labels, the TRB cDNA libraries were prepared. TCRdb reprocessed the 5' RACE reads, with one entry per CDR3 protein and no DNA. The listing records 150,000 to 180,000 distinct CDR3 sequences. The chain joins TRBV20-1 to TRBJ2-7; TCRdb names TRBD2, which stays unverified in the absence of DNA. The source of this sequence is a human donor in good health. Some clones in this sample may be carry-over from other donors' samples. The specimen sequenced was naive CXCR3+ CD8+ T cells from blood. Subset given: CD45RO-CCR7+CD27+CD95- naive CD8+ T cells expressing CXCR3 (TNR3+). CDR3 amino acids: CSASGVAEYEQYF.